Listed here are 21 T cell receptor beta chains from one sample, sequenced in a study of T cell responses to AZD1222 COVID-19 vaccine. Repertoires were generated with immunoSEQ multiplex PCR, while TCRdb's copy carries only in-frame clones and drops some. The sample lists about 130,000 clones; approximately 91% were seen once. Material: peripheral blood, obtained 28 days after the second AZD1222 dose. Receptor source: an adult who received the AZD1222 COVID-19 vaccine.

This clone was observed once. This chain's CDR3 is CASSLLGTGYTF. CDR3 coding DNA: TGCGCCAGCAGCTTACTGGGAACTGGCTACACCTTC. V and J are TRBV5-1 and TRBJ1-2; D is unresolved. From germline, CDR1 is SGHRS and CDR2 YFSETQ. Deletions cut 2 bases from V and 7 bases from J, with 9 bases between. This CDR3 comprises 12 residues.

The chain recombines TRBV4-2 with TRBJ1-5; 8 bases map to TRBD1. CDR1 LGHNA and CDR2 YNFKEQ come from the germline V gene. Trimming took 0 bases from V and 4 from J; bases not matched to a gene: 11. This CDR3 is 18 amino acids long. DNA of the CDR3: TGTGCCAGCAGCCAAGAGATCCGCAGGACAGGGCGAAATCAGCCCCAGCATTTT. It is translated as CASSQEIRRTGRNQPQHF.

As to this clone: This sample also contains other DNA sequences that code for the same CDR3. The V call is TRBV7-2, the J call TRBJ2-7; D call uncertain. CDR1 and CDR2 from the germline V gene are SGHTA and FQGNSA. Between the trimmed V and J ends, which lost 3 bases and 3 bases, there was a span of 3 bases. The CDR3 runs to 11 residues. In DNA, the CDR3 is TGTGCCAGCAGCTTCTACTACGAGCAGTACTTC. Encoded protein: CASSFYYEQYF. Using reference TRBV7-2 and TRBJ2-7 for the parts outside the CDR3, the full variable domain is GAGVSQSPSNKVTEKGKDVELRCDPISGHTALYWYRQSLGQGLEFLIYFQGNSAPDKSGLPSDRFSAERTGGSVSTLTIQRTQQEDSAVYLCASSFYYEQYFGPGTRLTVT.

The chain is built from TRBV2 and TRBJ2-1; tentatively, D is TRBD1 (5 bases). The germline gives CDR1 SNHLY, CDR2 FYNNEI. The V gene lost 1 base and the J gene lost 7 bases, with 11 bases spanning the gap. This CDR3 comprises 14 residues. The CDR3 here is CASSEERTPNEQFF. The CDR3 DNA follows: TGTGCCAGCAGTGAAGAGAGGACACCTAATGAGCAGTTCTTC. The full variable domain, in which reference TRBV2 and TRBJ2-1 provide the parts outside the CDR3, is EPEVTQTPSHQVTQMGQEVILRCVPISNHLYFYWYRQILGQKVEFLVSFYNNEISEKSEIFDDQFSVERPDGSNFTLKIRSTKLEDSAMYFCASSEERTPNEQFFGPGTRLTVL.

The V and J genes are TRBV2 and TRBJ1-2; no clear D. CDR1 and CDR2 from the germline V gene are SNHLY and FYNNEI. V gave up 10 bases and J gave up 8 bases, with 20 bases separating them. The CDR3 covers 13 residues. This CDR3 reads CATPSEGLLGYTF. Written as DNA, the CDR3 is TGTGCCACACCCTCGGAAGGGCTATTAGGCTACACCTTC.

The chain links TRBV6-4 to TRBJ1-1; D is perhaps TRBD1 (6 bases). Germline CDR1 and CDR2: MRHNA and SNTAGT. V lost 3 bases to trimming and J lost 1 base, with 6 bases between them. The CDR3 contains 13 residues. The CDR3 loop reads CASSEGANTEAFF. CDR3 nucleotides: TGTGCCAGCAGTGAGGGGGCGAACACTGAAGCTTTCTTT.

The J gene is TRBJ1-1, the V gene TRBV27, with a weak D call TRBD1 (5 bases). Germline CDR1 is MNHEY and CDR2 is SMNVEV (reference sequence). V lost 2 bases, J lost 1 base, and 11 bases lay in between. There are 15 residues in the CDR3. Written as DNA, the CDR3 is TGTGCCAGCAGTTTACGTGGCGGGGGGAACACTGAAGCTTTCTTT. Translated, it gives CASSLRGGGNTEAFF.

The chain couples TRBV5-8 to TRBJ1-1, with TRBD1 identical over 7 bases. V shed 0 bases, J shed 6 bases, and the junction held 5 bases outside the gene matches. Per the germline V gene, CDR1 is SGHTS and CDR2 is YDEGEE. The CDR3 spans 14 residues. CDR3 region: CASSLGGGASEAFF. As DNA, the CDR3 is TGTGCCAGCAGCTTGGGAGGGGGCGCTTCTGAAGCTTTCTTT. Looking up the rest from reference TRBV5-8 and TRBJ1-1 gives the full variable domain: EAGVTQSPTHLIKTRGQQATLRCSPISGHTSVYWYQQALGLGLQFLLWYDEGEERNRGNFPPRFSGRQFPNYSSELNVNALELEDSALYLCASSLGGGASEAFFGQGTRLTVV.

The chain joins TRBV27 to TRBJ2-7; D not certain. The CDR3 consists of 14 residues. The germline CDR1 and CDR2 sequences are MNHEY and SMNVEV (reference sequence). Trimming removed 6 bases from V and 3 bases from J, with 15 bases in between. The CDR3 DNA reads TGTGCCAGCAGGGGAATCCAAAATTACTACGAGCAGTACTTC. It yields the protein CASRGIQNYYEQYF.

This chain links TRBV7-2 with TRBJ2-3; D not certain. Between the trimmed V and J ends, which lost 6 bases and 6 bases, there was a span of 7 bases. CDR1 and CDR2 (germline): SGHTA, FQGNSA. The CDR3 loop spans 11 amino acids. CDR3 DNA: TGTGCCAGCAGTTTCCACGATACGCAGTATTTT. Amino acid sequence: CASSFHDTQYF.

The V gene is TRBV15, the J gene TRBJ2-7, with 8 nucleotides matching TRBD1. The germline V gene has CDR1 LNHNV and CDR2 YYDKDF (reference sequence). CDR3 length: 14 residues. Trimming took 3 bases from V and 2 from J; bases not matched to a gene: 3. The CDR3 DNA is TGTGCCACCAGCAGCCCGGACAGGGCCTACGAGCAGTACTTC. It is translated as CATSSPDRAYEQYF.

This clone has only one observation. The J gene is TRBJ2-3, the V gene TRBV11-2; the D is unclear. Germline CDR1 and CDR2: SGHAT and FQNNGV. This CDR3 contains 14 residues. V was trimmed by 4 bases and J by 6 bases, leaving 14 bases between them. Here the CDR3 reads CASSSRPVRDTQYF. The CDR3 DNA sequence: TGTGCCAGCAGCTCCCGACCAGTTCGGGATACGCAGTATTTT.

The J gene is TRBJ2-2, the V gene TRBV18, with D perhaps TRBD2 (5 bases). Germline-derived CDR1 and CDR2 are KGHSH and LQKENI. The CDR3 has 16 residues. V lost 3 bases and J lost 3, with 14 bases in between. The CDR3 loop reads CASSPTGGGHTGELFF. The CDR3 DNA is TGTGCCAGCTCACCGACTGGAGGCGGCCACACCGGGGAGCTGTTTTTT.

The V and J genes are TRBV28 and TRBJ1-2; D not resolved. Germline lookup yields CDR1 MDHEN and CDR2 SYDVKM. The length of the CDR3 is 14 residues. Trimming took off 6 bases at V and 8 bases at J, with 19 bases between the two ends. The DNA for the CDR3 is TGTGCCAGCAGCTCTACCGCGGTCGCCGGAGGCTACACCTTC. It encodes CASSSTAVAGGYTF.

This clone was recorded only once. The chain recombines TRBV6-5 with TRBJ1-5; D ambiguous. Germline CDR1 is MNHEY and CDR2 is SVGAGI. Trimming took off 6 bases at V and 3 bases at J, with 12 bases between the two ends. The CDR3 totals 14 residues. The DNA for the CDR3 is TGTGCCAGCAGCCGACTAGGGTACAATCAGCCCCAGCATTTT. Residues: CASSRLGYNQPQHF.

The count of this clone is one. This chain links TRBV24-1 with TRBJ2-7, with TRBD1 identical over 7 bases. The CDR3 runs to 15 residues. After removal of 3 bases from V and 1 base from J, the junction contained 5 bases not matched to a gene. Germline assignment: CDR1 KGHDR and CDR2 SFDVKD. This chain's CDR3 is CATSDPSTGSYEQYF. CDR3 DNA sequence: TGTGCCACCAGTGATCCCTCGACAGGGTCCTACGAGCAGTACTTC.

The V and J genes are TRBV18 and TRBJ1-5; 7 bases align to TRBD1. The CDR3 has 16 amino acids. V lost 3 bases and J lost 5; bases outside the gene matches: 10. Germline V gene sequence: CDR1 KGHSH, CDR2 LQKENI. The CDR3 region is CASSPLGQVDYQPQHF. The CDR3 nucleotides are TGTGCCAGCTCACCGCTCGGACAGGTGGATTATCAGCCCCAGCATTTT. The whole variable domain, remainder taken from reference TRBV18 and TRBJ1-5, is NAGVMQNPRHLVRRRGQEARLRCSPMKGHSHVYWYRQLPEEGLKFMVYLQKENIIDESGMPKERFSAEFPKEGPSILRIQQVVRGDSAAYFCASSPLGQVDYQPQHFGDGTRLSIL.

In DNA, the CDR3 is TGTGCCACCACCCGGGGGAGCACCGGGGAGCTGTTTTTT. It encodes CATTRGSTGELFF. The rearrangement joins TRBV24-1 to TRBJ2-2, with a tentative D call TRBD2 (6 bases). V shed 8 bases and J shed 4 bases, with 10 bases lying between them. The V gene's germline CDR1 is KGHDR and CDR2 SFDVKD. The CDR3 totals 13 residues.

V gene TRBV28 combines with J gene TRBJ1-5; possible D gene TRBD1, 6 bases. CDR3 size: 15 residues. CDR1 and CDR2 (germline): MDHEN, SYDVKM. Trimming removed 5 bases at V and 3 bases at J, with 14 bases between. In DNA, the CDR3 is TGTGCCAGCAGTCTCCCGACAGGTAACAATCAGCCCCAGCATTTT. Protein sequence: CASSLPTGNNQPQHF. Based on the CDR3 plus reference TRBV28 and TRBJ1-5, the full variable domain is DVKVTQSSRYLVKRTGEKVFLECVQDMDHENMFWYRQDPGLGLRLIYFSYDVKMKEKGDIPEGYSVSREKKERFSLILESASTNQTSMYLCASSLPTGNNQPQHFGDGTRLSIL.

The V gene is TRBV27, the J gene TRBJ2-7; a weak D match, TRBD1 (5 bases). Germline CDR1 is MNHEY and CDR2 is SMNVEV (reference sequence). The CDR3 has 14 amino acids. The ends were cut back, 2 bases at V and 0 bases at J, with 8 bases in the middle. For the CDR3, the DNA is TGTGCCAGCAGTTTAACGACAGCCTCCTACGAGCAGTACTTC. It translates to CASSLTTASYEQYF.

The chain employs TRBV28 and TRBJ2-5; 8 bases align to TRBD2. With V trimmed by 3 bases and J by 5 bases, 8 bases remained unmatched. The CDR3 length is 15 residues. Per germline, CDR1 MDHEN and CDR2 SYDVKM. CDR3 loop: CASSFRGGEWETQYF. For the CDR3, the DNA is TGTGCCAGCAGTTTTCGGGGGGGCGAGTGGGAGACCCAGTACTTC.